A selection of T cell receptor beta chains follows, all from one sample in a study of control samples from healthy donors and cancer patients. Clones were sequenced by immunoSEQ multiplex PCR, and TCRdb holds only the in-frame ones, with some missing. The data show under 80,000 clones, over 70% seen once. Sequencing was carried out using blood. These receptors originate from a man in his fifties in good health. Both conserved end residues are part of each CDR3. Each record gives: J gene, V gene, D gene, clone size, CDR3 protein, CDR3 DNA. A D gene is named only where the DNA matches it firmly. Size tells how often a clone was seen (once, few, many) or the class of an expanded clone, and some rows leave it out.

TRBJ1-3	TRBV29-1	-	once	CSGETAGNTIYF	TGCAGCGGAGAAACAGCTGGAAACACCATATATTTT
TRBJ2-1	TRBV7-3	-	-	CASSLSGVRGEQFF	TGTGCCAGCAGCTTATCAGGGGTTCGTGGTGAGCAGTTCTTC
TRBJ2-1	TRBV7-6	-	-	CASSFTGKVAGSYNEQFF	TGTGCCAGCAGCTTCACCGGGAAGGTAGCCGGCTCCTACAATGAGCAGTTCTTC
TRBJ1-1	TRBV30	TRBD1	-	CAWSAPGQGPSEAFF	TGTGCCTGGAGTGCACCGGGACAGGGGCCGTCTGAAGCTTTCTTT
TRBJ2-3	TRBV7-3	TRBD2	-	CASSPLLLAGGPISTDTQYF	TGTGCCAGCAGCCCGCTCTTACTAGCGGGGGGGCCTATTAGTACAGATACGCAGTATTTT
TRBJ2-1	TRBV11-1	TRBD2	-	CASSLGLGYNNEQFF	TGTGCCAGCAGCTTGGGACTAGGGTATAACAATGAGCAGTTCTTC
TRBJ2-4	TRBV6-4	TRBD2	-	CASSEELAGLGLQYF	TGTGCCAGCAGTGAAGAACTAGCGGGACTCGGTCTTCAGTACTTC
TRBJ2-7	TRBV7-2	-	once	CASSLAGSHEQYF	TGTGCCAGCAGCTTAGCGGGCTCTCACGAGCAGTACTTC
TRBJ1-5	TRBV9	TRBD1	few	CASSLQGASGEPQHF	TGTGCCAGCAGCTTACAGGGGGCATCGGGGGAGCCCCAGCATTTT
TRBJ1-2	TRBV7-9	-	-	CASGLQGSVYGYTF	TGTGCCAGCGGGCTTCAGGGGTCGGTCTATGGCTACACCTTC
TRBJ1-2	TRBV7-2	TRBD1	few	CASSSNRGQRGYTF	TGTGCCAGCAGCTCCAACAGGGGGCAGCGTGGCTACACCTTC
TRBJ2-2	TRBV9	-	hyperexpanded	CASSVYIAGHNTGELFF	TGTGCCAGCAGCGTATACATCGCCGGTCATAACACCGGGGAGCTGTTTTTT
TRBJ2-7	TRBV7-2	TRBD1	-	CASSLRSGTGFMYEQYF	TGTGCCAGCAGCTTGAGGTCCGGGACAGGGTTTATGTACGAGCAGTACTTC
TRBJ1-2	TRBV19	-	few	CASSIQGTHIGYTF	TGTGCCAGTAGTATCCAGGGAACCCATATAGGCTACACCTTC
TRBJ1-1	TRBV4-3	-	few	CASRPSRDPNTEAFF	TGCGCCAGCAGACCCTCCAGGGACCCGAACACTGAAGCTTTCTTT
TRBJ2-5	TRBV9	TRBD2	few	CASSVSGGKETQYF	TGTGCCAGCAGCGTAAGCGGGGGGAAAGAGACCCAGTACTTC
TRBJ2-7	TRBV11-2	-	-	CASSLKRFRSPGAHEQYF	TGTGCCAGCAGCTTAAAGAGGTTTCGGAGTCCGGGGGCGCACGAGCAGTACTTC
TRBJ1-2	TRBV10-3	TRBD1	-	CAISELQGGRGYTF	TGTGCCATCAGTGAACTTCAGGGGGGTAGAGGCTACACCTTC
TRBJ2-2	TRBV6-5	-	-	CASTVGRHTGELFF	TGTGCCAGCACGGTGGGCCGACACACCGGGGAGCTGTTTTTT
TRBJ2-5	TRBV10-2	-	few	CASSILETQYF	TGCGCCAGCAGTATACTGGAGACCCAGTACTTC
TRBJ2-3	TRBV4-3	TRBD2	-	CASSQWTSGATDTQYF	TGCGCCAGCAGCCAATGGACTAGCGGGGCCACAGATACGCAGTATTTT
TRBJ1-2	TRBV19	TRBD1	-	CASRRTGDNYGYTF	TGTGCCAGTAGGAGGACAGGGGATAACTATGGCTACACCTTC
TRBJ2-3	TRBV7-3	-	few	CASSSNPDSDTQYF	TGTGCCAGCAGCTCCAACCCCGATTCCGATACGCAGTATTTT
TRBJ2-1	TRBV12-3/TRBV12-4	-	-	CASSLLSEQFF	TGTGCCAGCAGTTTACTCTCCGAGCAGTTCTTC
TRBJ1-3	TRBV6-5	-	-	CASSPEYGNTIYF	TGTGCCAGCAGTCCCGAATATGGAAACACCATATATTTT
TRBJ1-6	TRBV12-3/TRBV12-4	TRBD1	-	CASGQGDSPLHF	TGTGCCAGTGGACAGGGGGATTCACCCCTCCACTTT
TRBJ1-5	TRBV7-2	-	-	CASSLGRTEPNQPQHF	TGTGCCAGCAGCTTAGGGCGGACAGAGCCCAATCAGCCCCAGCATTTT
TRBJ1-5	TRBV5-1	TRBD1	-	CASSSSGTVDEAQHF	TGCGCCAGCAGCTCGTCGGGGACAGTAGATGAAGCCCAGCATTTT
TRBJ1-2	TRBV11-2	TRBD1	-	CASSFRGRDYGYTF	TGTGCCAGCAGCTTCAGGGGGCGAGACTATGGCTACACCTTC
TRBJ2-1	TRBV19	-	-	CASSIGTGFGEQFF	TGTGCCAGTAGTATCGGGACGGGTTTCGGAGAGCAGTTCTTC
TRBJ2-2	TRBV9	TRBD1	-	CASSTGQVTGELFF	TGTGCCAGCAGCACCGGACAGGTCACCGGGGAGCTGTTTTTT
TRBJ2-3	TRBV5-8	TRBD2	-	CASSLGTSGRVSTDTQYF	TGTGCCAGCAGCTTAGGGACTAGCGGGAGAGTTTCCACAGATACGCAGTATTTT
TRBJ1-2	TRBV6-5	-	-	CASSYSPDSYGYTF	TGTGCCAGCAGTTACTCCCCGGACAGCTATGGCTACACCTTC
TRBJ1-2	TRBV28	-	few	CASSPRANYGYTF	TGTGCCAGCAGTCCAAGAGCTAACTATGGCTACACCTTC
TRBJ1-4	TRBV28	-	-	CASNQKRTNEKLFF	TGTGCCAGCAACCAAAAGAGGACTAATGAAAAACTGTTTTTT